The next 10 T cell receptor beta chains were all read from a single sample in a study of shared clonotypes between healthy human individuals (dated by TCRdb to the early 2020s). The receptor library was made with the immunoSEQ multiplex PCR assay. This immuneACCESS table, as held by TCRdb, lists in-frame sequences with V and J called but not all clones. Of the missing ones, under half trace to an unresolved V gene in checked studies; the others have no known cause. The sample data list roughly 570,000 clones, and 95% to 98% of these were observed just once. The top ten clones comprise 0.3% of the sample. CD8 naive samples consisted of CD45RO-negative cells that were positively selected for CCR7, yielding a CD45RA+CCR7+ population without TemRA cells. What was sequenced was naive CD8+ T cells sorted from blood. The cell subset or site label, as the study defines it: CD45RA+CCR7+. Receptors originate from a man aged 25-40 years in good health.

This chain connects TRBV15 to TRBJ2-7; weak D call: TRBD1 (7 bases). Trimming left V 5 bases short and J 3 bases short, with 14 bases between. The CDR3 covers 14 residues. The V gene's germline CDR1 is LNHNV and CDR2 YYDKDF (reference sequence). The CDR3 nucleotides read TGTGCCACCAGCTGGGGGGACAGAAGCTACGAGCAGTACTTC. It codes for CATSWGDRSYEQYF.

This chain connects TRBV27 to TRBJ1-2, with D possibly TRBD1 on 5 matching bases. CDR3 length: 15 residues. The V gene lost 0 bases and the J gene lost 8 bases, with 16 bases spanning the gap. CDR1 is MNHEY and CDR2 is SMNVEV in the germline V gene (reference sequence). The CDR3 loop is CASSLSVGGVDGYTF. The CDR3 nucleotides are TGTGCCAGCAGTTTATCGGTGGGGGGGGTAGACGGCTACACCTTC.

This rearrangement joins TRBV14 to TRBJ2-3, with a weak D call TRBD2 (5 bases). V was cut by 2 bases and J by 1 base, with 16 bases left in between. Germline V gene sequence: CDR1 SGHDN, CDR2 FVKESK. CDR3 size: 17 residues. CDR3 bases: TGTGCCAGCAGCCAACCCCCTGGCGGGTATGGCACAGATACGCAGTATTTT. It is translated as CASSQPPGGYGTDTQYF. Full variable domain (remainder filled in from reference TRBV14 and TRBJ2-3): EAGVTQFPSHSVIEKGQTVTLRCDPISGHDNLYWYRRVMGKEIKFLLHFVKESKQDESGMPNNRFLAERTGGTYSTLKVQPAELEDSGVYFCASSQPPGGYGTDTQYFGPGTRLTVL.

This clone is a singleton in its sample. The chain joins TRBV6-6 to TRBJ2-5; tentative D call: TRBD1 (6 bases). Germline CDR1 MNHNY, CDR2 SVGAGI (reference sequence). Trimming shortened V by 5 bases and J by 9 bases, and 22 bases separated the two germline ends. This CDR3 is built from 15 residues. Here the CDR3 reads CASSPLWTDRKAQYF. The CDR3 DNA sequence: TGTGCCAGCAGTCCGCTATGGACAGATCGAAAGGCCCAGTACTTC.

As concerns this clone: The sample carries other DNA sequences with the same CDR3. The genes are TRBV27 and TRBJ1-5; D is unresolved. V lost 1 base to trimming and J lost 4 bases, with 5 bases between them. Germline V gene lookup returns CDR1 MNHEY and CDR2 SMNVEV (reference sequence). The CDR3 runs 13 residues. The CDR3 loop reads CASSLLGNQPQHF. CDR3 coding DNA: TGTGCCAGCAGTTTATTGGGAAATCAGCCCCAGCATTTT.

In this sample, this clone turned up once. The V and J genes are TRBV28 and TRBJ1-2; D uncertain. The CDR3 has 17 residues. CDR1 is MDHEN, CDR2 SYDVKM, per germline. The V and J ends lost 5 bases and 4 bases respectively, with 23 bases between them. The CDR3 region is CASSPNFRQVRSYGYTF. The CDR3 nucleotides are TGTGCCAGCAGTCCCAATTTCCGGCAGGTCAGGAGCTATGGCTACACCTTC.

The CDR3 bases are TGTGCCAGCAGTCAACACCCATACCAAGAGACCCAGTACTTC. Its translation: CASSQHPYQETQYF. The chain combines TRBV27 with TRBJ2-5, with D uncertain. Germline V gives CDR1 MNHEY, CDR2 SMNVEV (reference sequence). Trimming cost V 5 bases and J 0 bases, with 10 bases left between them. This CDR3 is 14 amino acids long.

The CDR3 sequence: CASSEYFRDAAQPQHF. CDR3 DNA sequence: TGTGCCAGCAGTGAGTACTTCAGGGATGCGGCTCAGCCCCAGCATTTT. This rearrangement joins TRBV6-1 to TRBJ1-5, with a possible D match to TRBD1 (5 bases). V shed 3 bases and J shed 6 bases, with 18 bases lying between them. CDR1 and CDR2 from the germline V gene are MNHNS and SASEGT. The CDR3 totals 16 residues.

About this clone: The identical CDR3 is also encoded by other nucleotide sequences in the sample. This rearrangement joins TRBV7-9 to TRBJ1-1; D is uncertain. V lost 3 bases and J 3 bases, leaving 5 bases between the germline ends. CDR1 and CDR2 from the germline V gene are SEHNR and FQNEAQ (reference sequence). The CDR3 has 12 amino acids. CDR3 sequence reads: CASSFGDTEAFF. The CDR3 DNA reads as TGTGCCAGCAGCTTTGGAGACACTGAAGCTTTCTTT.

The genes are TRBV18 and TRBJ2-1; D may match TRBD1 or TRBD2 (6 bases each). V lost 2 bases and J lost 4, with 15 bases in between. The CDR3 extends over 16 amino acids. In germline, CDR1 is KGHSH, CDR2 LQKENI. The CDR3 nucleotides are TGTGCCAGCTCACCAGTTGTAACAGGGAGGTACAATGAGCAGTTCTTC. Translated, it gives CASSPVVTGRYNEQFF. Full variable domain (rest looked up from reference TRBV18 and TRBJ2-1): NAGVMQNPRHLVRRRGQEARLRCSPMKGHSHVYWYRQLPEEGLKFMVYLQKENIIDESGMPKERFSAEFPKEGPSILRIQQVVRGDSAAYFCASSPVVTGRYNEQFFGPGTRLTVL.